One and the same sample provided the 3 T cell receptor beta chains below, sequenced in a study of blood T cell repertoires in COVID-19. Sequencing was performed with immunoSEQ multiplex PCR; in TCRdb, only in-frame clones are kept and a portion is missing. The table lists about 71,000 clones, 86% of them singletons. The specimen was peripheral blood. These receptors were taken from a man under 40 with acute or convalescent COVID-19.

V and J are TRBV5-4 and TRBJ1-6; perhaps TRBD1 as D (6 bases). Trimming cost V 4 bases and J 9 bases, with 14 bases left between them. The germline gives CDR1 SGHNT, CDR2 YYREEE (reference sequence). The length of the CDR3 is 14 residues. CDR3 region: CASSDRSGVSPLHF. DNA of the CDR3: TGTGCCAGCAGCGACAGGTCCGGCGTTTCACCCCTCCACTTT.

This chain connects TRBV9 to TRBJ1-1; possibly TRBD1 for D (6 bases). Germline V CDR1 and CDR2: SGDLS, YYNGEE. V dropped 1 base and J dropped 1 base, with 8 bases sitting between them. The CDR3 loop spans 14 amino acids. The CDR3: CASSVSGANTEAFF. In nucleotides, the CDR3 is TGTGCCAGCAGCGTATCAGGGGCGAACACTGAAGCTTTCTTT.

The chain uses TRBV5-8 and TRBJ1-5, with 9 bases lining up with TRBD1. Losses at the gene ends were 4 bases for V and 6 bases for J; bases not matched to a gene: 8. CDR1 is SGHTS, CDR2 YDEGEE, per germline. The CDR3 is 15 residues long. The CDR3 nucleotides read TGTGCCAGCAGCCAACCTACAGGGGGCAGTCAGCCCCAGCATTTT. Amino acid sequence: CASSQPTGGSQPQHF.